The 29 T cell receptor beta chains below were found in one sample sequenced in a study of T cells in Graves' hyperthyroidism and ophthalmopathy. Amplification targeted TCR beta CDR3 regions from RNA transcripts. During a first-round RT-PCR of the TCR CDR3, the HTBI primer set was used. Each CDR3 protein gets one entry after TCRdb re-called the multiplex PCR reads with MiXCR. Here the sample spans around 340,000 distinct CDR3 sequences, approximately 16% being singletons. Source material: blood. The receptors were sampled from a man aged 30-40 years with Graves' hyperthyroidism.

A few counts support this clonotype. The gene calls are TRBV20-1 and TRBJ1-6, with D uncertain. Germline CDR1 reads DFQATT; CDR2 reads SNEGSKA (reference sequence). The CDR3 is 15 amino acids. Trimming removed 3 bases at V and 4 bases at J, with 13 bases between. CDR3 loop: CSASVSRSYNSPLHF. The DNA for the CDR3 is TGCAGTGCTAGCGTTTCAAGAAGTTATAATTCACCCCTCCACTTT.

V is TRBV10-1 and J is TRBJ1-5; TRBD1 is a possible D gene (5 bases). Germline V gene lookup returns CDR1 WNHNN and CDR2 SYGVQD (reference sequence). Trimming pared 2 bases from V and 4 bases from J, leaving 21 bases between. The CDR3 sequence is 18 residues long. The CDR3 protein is CASSEPGRENRTNQPQHF. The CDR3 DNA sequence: TGCGCCAGCAGTGAGCCGGGGAGGGAAAACAGGACAAATCAGCCCCAGCATTTT.

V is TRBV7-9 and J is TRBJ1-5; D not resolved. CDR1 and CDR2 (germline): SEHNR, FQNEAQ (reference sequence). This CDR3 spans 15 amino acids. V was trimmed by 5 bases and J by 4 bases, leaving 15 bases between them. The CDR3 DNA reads TGTGCCAGCAGCCCACTAGGGCCCCTAAATCAGCCCCAGCATTTT. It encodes CASSPLGPLNQPQHF. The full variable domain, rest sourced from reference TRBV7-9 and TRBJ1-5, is DTGVSQNPRHKITKRGQNVTFRCDPISEHNRLYWYRQTLGQGPEFLTYFQNEAQLEKSRLLSDRFSAERPKGSFSTLEIQRTEQGDSAMYLCASSPLGPLNQPQHFGDGTRLSIL.

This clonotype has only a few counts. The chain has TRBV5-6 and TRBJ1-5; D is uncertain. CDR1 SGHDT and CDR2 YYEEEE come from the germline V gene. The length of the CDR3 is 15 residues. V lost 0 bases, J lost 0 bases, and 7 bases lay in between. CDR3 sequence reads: CASSLASYSNQPQHF. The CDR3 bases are TGTGCCAGCAGCTTGGCGTCTTATAGCAATCAGCCCCAGCATTTT. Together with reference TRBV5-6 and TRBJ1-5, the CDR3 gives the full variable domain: DAGVTQSPTHLIKTRGQQVTLRCSPKSGHDTVSWYQQALGQGPQFIFQYYEEEERQRGNFPDRFSGHQFPNYSSELNVNALLLGDSALYLCASSLASYSNQPQHFGDGTRLSIL.

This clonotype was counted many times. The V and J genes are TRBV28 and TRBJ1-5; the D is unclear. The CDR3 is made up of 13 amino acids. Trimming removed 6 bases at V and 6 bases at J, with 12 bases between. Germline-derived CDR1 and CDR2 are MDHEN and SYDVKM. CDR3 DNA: TGTGCCAGCAGCCCCTCTGCGCGTCAGCCCCAGCATTTT. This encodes CASSPSARQPQHF.

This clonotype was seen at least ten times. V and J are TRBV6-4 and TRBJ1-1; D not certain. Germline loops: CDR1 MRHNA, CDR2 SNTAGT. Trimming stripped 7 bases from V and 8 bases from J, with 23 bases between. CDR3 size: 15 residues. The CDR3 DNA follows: TGTGCCAGCACCCCCCAGGCTAACGGATTAGGCGAAGCTTTCTTT. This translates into CASTPQANGLGEAFF.

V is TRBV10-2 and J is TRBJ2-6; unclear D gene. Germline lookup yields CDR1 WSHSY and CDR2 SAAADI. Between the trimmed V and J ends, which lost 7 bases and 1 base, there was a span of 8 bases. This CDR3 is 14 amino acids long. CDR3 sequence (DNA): TGCGCCAGCACCCAGTGGTCTGGGGCCAACGTCCTGACTTTC. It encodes CASTQWSGANVLTF.

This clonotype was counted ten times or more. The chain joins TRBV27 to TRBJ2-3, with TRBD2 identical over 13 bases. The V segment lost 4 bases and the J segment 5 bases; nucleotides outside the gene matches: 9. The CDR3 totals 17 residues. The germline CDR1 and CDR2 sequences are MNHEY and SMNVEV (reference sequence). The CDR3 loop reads CASSSTRGLAGEDTQYF. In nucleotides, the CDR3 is TGTGCCAGCAGTTCTACCCGTGGACTAGCGGGAGAAGATACGCAGTATTTT.

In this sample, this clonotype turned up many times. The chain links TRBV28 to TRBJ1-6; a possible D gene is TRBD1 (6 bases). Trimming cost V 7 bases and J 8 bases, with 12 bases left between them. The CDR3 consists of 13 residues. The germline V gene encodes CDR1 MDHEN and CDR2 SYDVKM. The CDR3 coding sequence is TGTGCCAGCACTGGCCAGGGGTATTCACCCCTCCACTTT. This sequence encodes CASTGQGYSPLHF.

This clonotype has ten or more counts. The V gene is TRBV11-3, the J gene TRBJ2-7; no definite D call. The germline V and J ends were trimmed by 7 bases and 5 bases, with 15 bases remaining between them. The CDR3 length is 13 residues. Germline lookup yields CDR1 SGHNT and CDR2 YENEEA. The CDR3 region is CASTLPSANEQYF. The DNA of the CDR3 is TGTGCCAGCACCCTCCCGAGTGCAAACGAGCAGTACTTC. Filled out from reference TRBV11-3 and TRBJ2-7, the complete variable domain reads EAGVVQSPRYKIIEKKQPVAFWCNPISGHNTLYWYLQNLGQGPELLIRYENEEAVDDSQLPKDRFSAERLKGVDSTLKIQPAELGDSAVYLCASTLPSANEQYFGPGTRLTVT.

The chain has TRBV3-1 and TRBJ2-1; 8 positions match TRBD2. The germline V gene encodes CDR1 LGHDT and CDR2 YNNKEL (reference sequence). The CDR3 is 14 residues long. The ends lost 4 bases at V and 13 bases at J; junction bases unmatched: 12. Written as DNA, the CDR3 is TGTGCCAGCAGCCGCGACTTAGCGGGGAAGTCTCAGTTCTTC. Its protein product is CASSRDLAGKSQFF.

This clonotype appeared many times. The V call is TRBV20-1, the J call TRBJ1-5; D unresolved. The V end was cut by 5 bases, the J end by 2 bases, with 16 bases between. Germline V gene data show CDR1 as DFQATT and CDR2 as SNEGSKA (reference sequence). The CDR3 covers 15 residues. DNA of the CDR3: TGCAGTGCTCCCGCGGGGTTAGTAGGCAATCAGCCCCAGCATTTT. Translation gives CSAPAGLVGNQPQHF.

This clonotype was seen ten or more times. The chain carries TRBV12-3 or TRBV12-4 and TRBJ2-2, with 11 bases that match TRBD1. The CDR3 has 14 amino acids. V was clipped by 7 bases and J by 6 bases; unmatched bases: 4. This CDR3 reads CASIPGQGAGELFF. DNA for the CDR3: TGTGCCAGCATCCCGGGACAGGGGGCCGGGGAGCTGTTTTTT.

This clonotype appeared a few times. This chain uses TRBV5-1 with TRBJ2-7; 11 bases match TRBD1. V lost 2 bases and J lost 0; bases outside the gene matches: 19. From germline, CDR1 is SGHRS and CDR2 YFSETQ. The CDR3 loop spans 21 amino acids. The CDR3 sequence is CASSFQRDRPLDRGLSYEQYF. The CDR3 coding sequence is TGCGCCAGCAGCTTCCAACGCGATAGGCCGCTGGACAGGGGGCTCTCCTACGAGCAGTACTTC.

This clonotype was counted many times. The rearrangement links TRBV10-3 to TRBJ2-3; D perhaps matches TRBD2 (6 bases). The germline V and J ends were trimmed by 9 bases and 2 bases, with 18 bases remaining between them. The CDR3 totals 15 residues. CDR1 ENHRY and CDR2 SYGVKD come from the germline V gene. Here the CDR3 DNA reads TGTGCCATGTCCACCGGGAGAGGGACCACAGATACGCAGTATTTT. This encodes CAMSTGRGTTDTQYF.

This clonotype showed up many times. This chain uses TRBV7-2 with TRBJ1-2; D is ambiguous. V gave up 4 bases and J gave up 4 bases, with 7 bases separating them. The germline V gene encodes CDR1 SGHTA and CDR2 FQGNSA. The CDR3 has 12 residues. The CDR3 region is CASSSGPYGYTF. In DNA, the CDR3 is TGTGCCAGCAGCTCTGGTCCCTATGGCTACACCTTC.

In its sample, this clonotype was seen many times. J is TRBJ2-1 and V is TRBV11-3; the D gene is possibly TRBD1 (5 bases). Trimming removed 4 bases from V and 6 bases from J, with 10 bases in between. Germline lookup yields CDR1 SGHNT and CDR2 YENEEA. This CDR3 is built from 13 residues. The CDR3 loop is CASSYGQSNEQFF. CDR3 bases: TGTGCCAGCAGCTACGGACAAAGCAATGAGCAGTTCTTC. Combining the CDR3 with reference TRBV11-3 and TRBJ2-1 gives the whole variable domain EAGVVQSPRYKIIEKKQPVAFWCNPISGHNTLYWYLQNLGQGPELLIRYENEEAVDDSQLPKDRFSAERLKGVDSTLKIQPAELGDSAVYLCASSYGQSNEQFFGPGTRLTVL.

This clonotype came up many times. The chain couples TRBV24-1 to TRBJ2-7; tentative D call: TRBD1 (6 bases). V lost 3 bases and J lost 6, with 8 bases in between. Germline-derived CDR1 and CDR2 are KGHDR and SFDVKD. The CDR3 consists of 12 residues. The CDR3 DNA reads TGTGCCACCAGTGATACAGGGCTCGAGCAGTACTTC. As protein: CATSDTGLEQYF.

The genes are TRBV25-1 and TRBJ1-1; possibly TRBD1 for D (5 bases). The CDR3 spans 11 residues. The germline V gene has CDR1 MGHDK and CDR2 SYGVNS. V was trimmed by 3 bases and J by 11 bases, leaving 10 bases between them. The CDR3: CASSDGAEAFF. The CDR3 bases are TGTGCCAGCAGTGACGGGGCAGAGGCTTTCTTT.

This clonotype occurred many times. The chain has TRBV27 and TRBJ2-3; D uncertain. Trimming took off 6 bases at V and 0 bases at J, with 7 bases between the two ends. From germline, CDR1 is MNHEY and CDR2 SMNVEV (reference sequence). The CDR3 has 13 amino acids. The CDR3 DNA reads TGTGCCAGCAGACCCGCTAGCACAGATACGCAGTATTTT. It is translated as CASRPASTDTQYF.

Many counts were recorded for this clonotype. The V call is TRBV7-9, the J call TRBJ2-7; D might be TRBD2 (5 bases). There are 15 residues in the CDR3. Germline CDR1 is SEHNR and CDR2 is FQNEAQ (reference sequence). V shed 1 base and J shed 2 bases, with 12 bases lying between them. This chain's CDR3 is CASSLGQIATYEQYF. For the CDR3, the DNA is TGTGCCAGCAGCTTAGGTCAGATAGCGACCTACGAGCAGTACTTC.

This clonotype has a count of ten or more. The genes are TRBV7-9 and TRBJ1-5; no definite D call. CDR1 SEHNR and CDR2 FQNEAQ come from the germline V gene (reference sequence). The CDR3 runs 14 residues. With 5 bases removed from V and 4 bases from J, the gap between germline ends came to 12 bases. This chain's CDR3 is CASSPTEINQPQHF. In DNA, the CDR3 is TGTGCCAGCAGCCCTACTGAAATTAATCAGCCCCAGCATTTT.

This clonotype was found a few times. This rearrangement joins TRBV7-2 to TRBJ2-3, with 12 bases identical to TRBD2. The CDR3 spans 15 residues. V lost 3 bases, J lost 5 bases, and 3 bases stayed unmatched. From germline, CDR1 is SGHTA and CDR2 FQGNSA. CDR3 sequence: CASSFGLAGIDTQYF. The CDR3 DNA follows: TGTGCCAGCAGCTTCGGACTAGCGGGAATAGATACGCAGTATTTT.

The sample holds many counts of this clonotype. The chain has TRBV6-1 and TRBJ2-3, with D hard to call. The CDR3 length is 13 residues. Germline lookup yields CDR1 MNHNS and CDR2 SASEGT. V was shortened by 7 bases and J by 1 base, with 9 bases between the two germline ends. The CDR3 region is CASILYGTDTQYF. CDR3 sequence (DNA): TGTGCCAGCATTCTCTACGGCACAGATACGCAGTATTTT.

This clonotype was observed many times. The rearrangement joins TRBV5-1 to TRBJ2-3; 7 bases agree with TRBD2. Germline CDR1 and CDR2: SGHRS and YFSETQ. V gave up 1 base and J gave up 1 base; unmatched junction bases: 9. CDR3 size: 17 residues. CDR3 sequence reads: CASSLMGWLAGTDTQYF. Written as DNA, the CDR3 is TGCGCCAGCAGCTTGATGGGATGGCTAGCGGGCACAGATACGCAGTATTTT.

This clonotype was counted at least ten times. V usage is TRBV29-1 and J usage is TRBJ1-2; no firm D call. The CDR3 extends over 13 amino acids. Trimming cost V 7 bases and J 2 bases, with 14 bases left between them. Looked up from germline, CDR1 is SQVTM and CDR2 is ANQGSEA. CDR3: CSALYTSNYGYTF. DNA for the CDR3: TGCAGCGCATTGTACACCTCAAACTATGGCTACACCTTC.

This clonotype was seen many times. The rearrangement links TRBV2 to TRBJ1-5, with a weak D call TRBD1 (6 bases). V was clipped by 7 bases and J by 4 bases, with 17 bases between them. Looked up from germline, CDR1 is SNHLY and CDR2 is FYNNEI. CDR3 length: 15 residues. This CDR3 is CASKPGGRGNQPQHF. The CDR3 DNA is TGTGCCAGCAAGCCGGGGGGGCGCGGAAATCAGCCCCAGCATTTT.

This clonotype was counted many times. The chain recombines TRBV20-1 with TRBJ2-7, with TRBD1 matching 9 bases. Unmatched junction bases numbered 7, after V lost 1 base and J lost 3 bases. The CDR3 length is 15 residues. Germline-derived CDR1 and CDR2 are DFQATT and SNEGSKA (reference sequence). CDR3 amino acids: CSARAGRDRVYEQYF. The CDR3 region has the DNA TGCAGTGCTAGAGCGGGAAGGGACAGGGTCTACGAGCAGTACTTC.

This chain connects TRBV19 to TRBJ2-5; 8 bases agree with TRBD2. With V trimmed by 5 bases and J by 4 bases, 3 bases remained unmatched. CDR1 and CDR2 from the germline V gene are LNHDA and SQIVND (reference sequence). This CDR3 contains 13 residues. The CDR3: CASSWLAGETQYF. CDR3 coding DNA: TGTGCCAGTAGTTGGCTAGCGGGAGAGACCCAGTACTTC. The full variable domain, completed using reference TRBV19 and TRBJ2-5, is DGGITQSPKYLFRKEGQNVTLSCEQNLNHDAMYWYRQDPGQGLRLIYYSQIVNDFQKGDIAEGYSVSREKKESFPLTVTSAQKNPTAFYLCASSWLAGETQYFGPGTRLLVL.